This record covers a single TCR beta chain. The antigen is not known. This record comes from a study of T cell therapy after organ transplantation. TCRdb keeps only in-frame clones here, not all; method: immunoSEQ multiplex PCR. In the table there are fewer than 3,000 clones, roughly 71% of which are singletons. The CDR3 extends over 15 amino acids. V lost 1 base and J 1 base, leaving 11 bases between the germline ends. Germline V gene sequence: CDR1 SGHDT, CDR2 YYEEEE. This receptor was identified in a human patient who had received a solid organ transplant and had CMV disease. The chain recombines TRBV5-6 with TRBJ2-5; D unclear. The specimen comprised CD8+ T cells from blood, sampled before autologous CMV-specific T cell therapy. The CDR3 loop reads CASSLKMGFQETQYF. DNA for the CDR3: TGTGCCAGCAGCTTGAAGATGGGCTTCCAAGAGACCCAGTACTTC. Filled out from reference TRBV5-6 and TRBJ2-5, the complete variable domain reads DAGVTQSPTHLIKTRGQQVTLRCSPKSGHDTVSWYQQALGQGPQFIFQYYEEEERQRGNFPDRFSGHQFPNYSSELNVNALLLGDSALYLCASSLKMGFQETQYFGPGTRLLVL.